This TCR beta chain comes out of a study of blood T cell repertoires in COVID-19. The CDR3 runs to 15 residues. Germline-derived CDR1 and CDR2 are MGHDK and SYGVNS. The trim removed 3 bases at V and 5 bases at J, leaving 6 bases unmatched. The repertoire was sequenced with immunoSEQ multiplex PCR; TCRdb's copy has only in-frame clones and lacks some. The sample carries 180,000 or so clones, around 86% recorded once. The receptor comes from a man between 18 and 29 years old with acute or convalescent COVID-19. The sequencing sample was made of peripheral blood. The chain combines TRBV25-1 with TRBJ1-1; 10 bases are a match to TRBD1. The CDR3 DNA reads TGTGCCAGCAGTGAGCCCGGACAGGGGGGAACTGAAGCTTTCTTT. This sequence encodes CASSEPGQGGTEAFF.